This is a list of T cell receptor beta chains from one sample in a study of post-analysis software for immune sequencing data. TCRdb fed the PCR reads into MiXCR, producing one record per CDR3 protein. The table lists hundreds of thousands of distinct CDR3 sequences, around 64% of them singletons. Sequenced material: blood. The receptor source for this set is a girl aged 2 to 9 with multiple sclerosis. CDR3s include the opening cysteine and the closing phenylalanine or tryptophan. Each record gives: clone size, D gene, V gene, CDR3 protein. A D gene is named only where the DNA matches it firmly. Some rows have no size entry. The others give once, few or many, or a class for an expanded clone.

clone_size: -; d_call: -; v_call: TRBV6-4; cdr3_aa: CASSHGQGRSGYTF
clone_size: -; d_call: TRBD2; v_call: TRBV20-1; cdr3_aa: CSARMASGGLGSYNEQFF
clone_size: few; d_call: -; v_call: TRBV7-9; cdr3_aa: CASSADPGVEYF
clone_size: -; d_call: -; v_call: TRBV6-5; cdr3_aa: CASSYFSRGSLKNIQYF
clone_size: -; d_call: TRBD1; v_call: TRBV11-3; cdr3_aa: CASRLTGIETQYF
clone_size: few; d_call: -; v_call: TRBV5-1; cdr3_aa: CASSLGRDGEQYF
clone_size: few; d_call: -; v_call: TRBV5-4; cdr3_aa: CASSLAGRPNYGYTF
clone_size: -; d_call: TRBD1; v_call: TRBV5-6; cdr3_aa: CASSRQGENEQFF
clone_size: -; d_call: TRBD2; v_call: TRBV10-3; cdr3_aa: CASRGTSGTTYNEQFF
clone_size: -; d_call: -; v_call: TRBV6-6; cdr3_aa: CASSTGIVYGYTF
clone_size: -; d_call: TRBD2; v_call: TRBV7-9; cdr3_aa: CASSLRRGGETQYF
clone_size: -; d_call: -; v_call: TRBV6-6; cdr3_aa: CASRDKGHGYTF
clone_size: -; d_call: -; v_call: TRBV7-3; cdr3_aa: CASSLRGSVQETQYF
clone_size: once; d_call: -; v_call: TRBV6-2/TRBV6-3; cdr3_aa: CASTRDHYGYTF
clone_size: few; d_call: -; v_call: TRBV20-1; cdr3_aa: CSARKYTDTQYF
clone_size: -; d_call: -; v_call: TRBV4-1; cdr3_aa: CASSYSGGAGEQYF
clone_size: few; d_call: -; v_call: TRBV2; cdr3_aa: CASSEEKYRVQDGYTF
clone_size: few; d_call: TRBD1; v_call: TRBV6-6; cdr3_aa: CASSPTGAHSHQPQHF
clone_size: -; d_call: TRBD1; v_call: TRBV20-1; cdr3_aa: CGGQGEEETQYF
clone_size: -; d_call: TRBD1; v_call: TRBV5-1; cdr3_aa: CASSTGTGGDGYTF
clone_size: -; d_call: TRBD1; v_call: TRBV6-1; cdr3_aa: CATIRQGDAYEQYF
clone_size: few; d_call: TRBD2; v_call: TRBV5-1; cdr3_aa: CASSFGTSDLQETQYF
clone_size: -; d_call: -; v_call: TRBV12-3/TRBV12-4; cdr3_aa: CALILRAGTEKSYEQYF
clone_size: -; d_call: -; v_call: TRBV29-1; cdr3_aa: CSVDWRGQSSTDTQYF
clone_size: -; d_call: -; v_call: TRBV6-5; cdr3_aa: CASSYQWAGNEKLFF
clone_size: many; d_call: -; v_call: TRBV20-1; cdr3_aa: CSAGEETQYF
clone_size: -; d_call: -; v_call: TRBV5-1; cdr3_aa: CASRDQTDEKLFF
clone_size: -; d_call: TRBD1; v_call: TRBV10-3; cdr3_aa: CAISWTGEEDTQYF
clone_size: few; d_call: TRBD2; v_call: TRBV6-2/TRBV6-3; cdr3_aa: CASSRRLATDTQYF
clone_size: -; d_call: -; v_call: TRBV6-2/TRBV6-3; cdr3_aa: CASSYRPVVDQTRHTQYF
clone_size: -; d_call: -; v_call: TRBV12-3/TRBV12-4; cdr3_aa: CASSLLSADTQYF
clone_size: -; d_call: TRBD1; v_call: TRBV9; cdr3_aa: CASSVGGGAHETQYF
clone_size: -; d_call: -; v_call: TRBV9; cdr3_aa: CASSVGGSQTQYF
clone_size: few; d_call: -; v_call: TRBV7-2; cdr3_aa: CASSPATPQETQYF
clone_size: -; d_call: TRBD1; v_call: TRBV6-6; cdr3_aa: CASSPRDRGNQPQHF
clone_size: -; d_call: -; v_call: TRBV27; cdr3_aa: CASSFQGTGELFF
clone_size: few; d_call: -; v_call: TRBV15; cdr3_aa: CATGFDTYNEQFF
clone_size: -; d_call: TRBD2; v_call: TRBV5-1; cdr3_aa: CASSLRTSARETQYF
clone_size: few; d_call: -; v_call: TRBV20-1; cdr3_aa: CSAPRLSEEFF